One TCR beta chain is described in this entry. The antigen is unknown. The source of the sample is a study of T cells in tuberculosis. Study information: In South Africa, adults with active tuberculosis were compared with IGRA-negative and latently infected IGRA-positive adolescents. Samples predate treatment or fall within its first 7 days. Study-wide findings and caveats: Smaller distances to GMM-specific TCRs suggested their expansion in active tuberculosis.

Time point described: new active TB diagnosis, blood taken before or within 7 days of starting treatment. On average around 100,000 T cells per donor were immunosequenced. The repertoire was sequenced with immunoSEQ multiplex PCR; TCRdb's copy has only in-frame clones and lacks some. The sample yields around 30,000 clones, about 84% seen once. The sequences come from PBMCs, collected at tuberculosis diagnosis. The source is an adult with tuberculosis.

CDR3 DNA: TGTGCCAGCAGCCAGGGGTTACGAGAGACCCAGTACTTC. This sequence encodes CASSQGLRETQYF. The chain uses TRBV9 and TRBJ2-5; TRBD1 might be the D (6 bases). V gave up 4 bases and J gave up 4 bases, with 11 bases separating them. CDR3 length: 13 amino acids. CDR1 is SGDLS and CDR2 is YYNGEE in the germline V gene.